This record concerns one T cell receptor beta chain sequence. CDR1 and CDR2 (germline): SGHRS, YFSETQ. This CDR3 has 15 residues. Trimming took 1 base from V and 4 from J, leaving 12 bases between them. This entry is derived from a study of technical replicates of blood from a handful of donors. Generated by immunoSEQ multiplex PCR, the TCRdb table keeps only in-frame clones and is missing some. Of 83,000 or so clones listed, about 92% are singletons. The chain recombines TRBV5-1 with TRBJ1-5; D gene uncertain. The receptor was isolated from a human donor in good health. Source material: T cells isolated from PBMCs. For the CDR3, the DNA is TGCGCCAGCAGCTTGTACGGCCAGGCGAATCAGCCCCAGCATTTT. Its protein is CASSLYGQANQPQHF. Full variable domain (outside the CDR3, taken from reference TRBV5-1 and TRBJ1-5): KAGVTQTPRYLIKTRGQQVTLSCSPISGHRSVSWYQQTPGQGLQFLFEYFSETQRNKGNFPGRFSGRQFSNSRSEMNVSTLELGDSALYLCASSLYGQANQPQHFGDGTRLSIL.